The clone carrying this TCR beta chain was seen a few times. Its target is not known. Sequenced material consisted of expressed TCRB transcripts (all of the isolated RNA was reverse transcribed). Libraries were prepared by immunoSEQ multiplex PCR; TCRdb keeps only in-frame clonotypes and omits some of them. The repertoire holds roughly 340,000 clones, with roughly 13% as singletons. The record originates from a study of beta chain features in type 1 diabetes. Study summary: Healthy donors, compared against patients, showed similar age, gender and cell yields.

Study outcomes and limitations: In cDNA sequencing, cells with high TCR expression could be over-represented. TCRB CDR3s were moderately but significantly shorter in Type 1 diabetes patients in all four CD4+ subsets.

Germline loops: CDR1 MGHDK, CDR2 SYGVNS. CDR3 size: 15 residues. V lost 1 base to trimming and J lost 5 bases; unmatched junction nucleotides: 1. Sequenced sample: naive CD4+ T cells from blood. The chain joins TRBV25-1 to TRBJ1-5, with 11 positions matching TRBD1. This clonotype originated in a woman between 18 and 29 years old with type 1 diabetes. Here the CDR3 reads CASSEWGQGDQPQHF. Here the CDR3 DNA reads TGTGCCAGCAGTGAATGGGGACAGGGGGATCAGCCCCAGCATTTT. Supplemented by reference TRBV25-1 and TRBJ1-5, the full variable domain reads EADIYQTPRYLVIGTGKKITLECSQTMGHDKMYWYQQDPGMELHLIHYSYGVNSTEKGDLSSESTVSRIRTEHFPLTLESARPSHTSQYLCASSEWGQGDQPQHFGDGTRLSIL.